Sequencing of this T cell receptor beta chain was carried out in a study of T cell repertoires in cytomegalovirus infection. Overall study: Signatures in public TCR beta sequences pointed to both CMV infection and matching HLA type. Study observations and caveats: Dominating the ex vivo response were HLA-C-restricted CMV-specific TCR beta clonotypes.

About this clonotype itself: Its specificity is unknown.

This CDR3 is 16 amino acids long. Trimming took 4 bases from V and 0 from J, leaving 16 bases between them. In germline, CDR1 is SGHNT, CDR2 YYREEE (reference sequence). TCRdb recomputed calls from the reads with MiXCR, one row per CDR3 protein. Of around 340,000 distinct CDR3 sequences listed, under 35% are singletons. This sequence was found in a human donor in good health (CMV status not recorded). Some clones in this sample may be carry-over from other donors' samples. Sequenced material: cultured PBMCs, taken from culture after CMV antigen stimulation. The rearrangement uses TRBV5-4 and TRBJ1-2; TRBD1 is a possible D gene (5 bases). CDR3 nucleotide sequence: TGTGCCAGCAGCGCGGAGGTCAGGGTAGCTAACTATGGCTACACCTTC. It codes for CASSAEVRVANYGYTF.